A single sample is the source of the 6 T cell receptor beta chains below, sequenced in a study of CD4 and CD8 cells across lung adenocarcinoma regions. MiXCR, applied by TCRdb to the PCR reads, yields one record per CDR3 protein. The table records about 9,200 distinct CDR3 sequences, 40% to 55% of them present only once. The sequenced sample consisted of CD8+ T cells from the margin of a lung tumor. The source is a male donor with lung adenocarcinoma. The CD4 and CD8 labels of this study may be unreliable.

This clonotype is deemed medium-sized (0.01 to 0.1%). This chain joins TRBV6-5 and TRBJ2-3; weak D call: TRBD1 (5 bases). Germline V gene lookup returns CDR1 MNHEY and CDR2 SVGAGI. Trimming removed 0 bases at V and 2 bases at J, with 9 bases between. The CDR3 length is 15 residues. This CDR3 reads CASSYSGRDTDTQYF. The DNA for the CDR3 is TGTGCCAGCAGTTACTCTGGCAGGGACACAGATACGCAGTATTTT.

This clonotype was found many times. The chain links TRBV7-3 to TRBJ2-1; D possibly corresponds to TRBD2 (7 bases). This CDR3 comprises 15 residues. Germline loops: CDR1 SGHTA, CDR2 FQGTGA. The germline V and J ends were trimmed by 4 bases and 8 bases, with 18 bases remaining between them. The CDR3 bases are TGTGCCAGCAGCTCTGTGAGGGGGGGCTTGTATGAGCAGTTCTTC. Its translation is CASSSVRGGLYEQFF.

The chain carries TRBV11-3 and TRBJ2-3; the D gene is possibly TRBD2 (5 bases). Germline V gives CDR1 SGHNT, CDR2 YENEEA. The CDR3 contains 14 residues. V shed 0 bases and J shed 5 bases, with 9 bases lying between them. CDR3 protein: CASSLDSAGDTQYF. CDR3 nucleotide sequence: TGTGCCAGCAGCTTAGATTCCGCGGGAGATACGCAGTATTTT.

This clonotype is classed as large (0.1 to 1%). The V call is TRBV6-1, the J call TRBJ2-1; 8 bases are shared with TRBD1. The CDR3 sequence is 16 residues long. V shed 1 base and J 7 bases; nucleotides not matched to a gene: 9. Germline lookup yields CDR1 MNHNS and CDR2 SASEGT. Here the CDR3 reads CASSEVRTGTGNEQFF. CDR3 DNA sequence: TGTGCCAGCAGTGAAGTTCGGACAGGGACAGGAAATGAGCAGTTCTTC.

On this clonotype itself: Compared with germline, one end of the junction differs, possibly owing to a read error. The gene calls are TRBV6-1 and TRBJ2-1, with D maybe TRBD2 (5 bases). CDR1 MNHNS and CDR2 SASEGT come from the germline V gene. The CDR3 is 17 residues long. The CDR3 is CASRGGVEAVSSNAQFF. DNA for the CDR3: TGTGCCAGCAGGGGTGGAGTGGAGGCCGTGAGCTCAAATGCGCAGTTCTTT.

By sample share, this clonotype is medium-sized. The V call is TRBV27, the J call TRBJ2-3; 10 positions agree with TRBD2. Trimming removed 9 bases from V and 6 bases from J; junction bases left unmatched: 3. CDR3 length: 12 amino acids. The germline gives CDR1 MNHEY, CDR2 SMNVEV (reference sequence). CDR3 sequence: CASLSGGDTQYF. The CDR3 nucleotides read TGTGCCAGTCTTAGCGGGGGGGATACGCAGTATTTT.